Here is one T cell receptor (beta chain) with its context. Its target is not known. The sample is drawn from a study of T cell responses to AZD1222 COVID-19 vaccine. General study findings and limits: Donors skewed white British and female; clonal diversity was possibly underestimated.

Germline V gene data show CDR1 as MDHEN and CDR2 as SYDVKM. V was shortened by 10 bases and J by 6 bases, with 19 bases between the two germline ends. The CDR3 sequence is 14 residues long. Assay: immunoSEQ multiplex PCR; the TCRdb copy retains only in-frame clones and omits some. The data hold about 110,000 clones, with approximately 90% observed a single time. This chain connects TRBV28 to TRBJ2-1; D call uncertain. The sequenced sample was peripheral blood, obtained on day 0 of AZD1222 vaccination. This TCR was sampled from an adult in good health. The CDR3 spells CATHPPMQANEQFF. Written as DNA, the CDR3 is TGTGCCACCCACCCCCCCATGCAAGCCAATGAGCAGTTCTTC.